These T cell receptor beta chains were read from a single sample in a study of cytomegalovirus exposure and HLA in healthy donors. Data came from immunoSEQ multiplex PCR; TCRdb stores just in-frame clones and leaves some out. This table has some 160,000 clones, 76% appearing once. Sequenced material: PBMCs. The source is a woman aged 40 to 55 in good health and CMV-seronegative. The CDR3 runs from the conserved cysteine through the conserved F or W. The D gene is left open where the match is weak. Size is omitted from some rows. Given values are once, few, many or a class for expanded clones.

J gene	V gene	clone size	D gene	CDR3 protein	CDR3 DNA
TRBJ2-7	TRBV7-9	.	TRBD1	CASSRLGQDHEQYF	TGTGCCAGCAGCCGCCTGGGACAGGACCACGAGCAGTACTTC
TRBJ2-7	TRBV7-2	few	TRBD1	CATGQGPYEQYF	TGTGCCACCGGACAGGGACCCTACGAGCAGTACTTC
TRBJ1-5	TRBV5-6	.	TRBD1	CASSLWAGGQPQHF	TGTGCCAGCAGCTTGTGGGCAGGGGGCCAGCCCCAGCATTTT
TRBJ1-2	TRBV30	once	.	CAWSKLTVGGGYTF	TGTGCCTGGAGTAAATTGACGGTCGGAGGTGGCTACACCTTC
TRBJ2-7	TRBV19	.	TRBD2	CASSIGGDYEQYF	TGTGCCAGTAGTATTGGGGGGGACTACGAGCAGTACTTC
TRBJ1-4	TRBV4-1	.	.	CASSQRAQGRLREKLFF	TGCGCCAGCAGCCAAAGGGCCCAGGGCCGATTACGTGAAAAACTGTTTTTT
TRBJ1-1	TRBV5-4	few	.	CASRPRELDTEAFF	TGTGCCAGCCGGCCCAGGGAATTGGACACTGAAGCTTTCTTT
TRBJ1-1	TRBV5-8	.	.	CASSLGRVSGGVDTEAFF	TGTGCCAGCAGCCTGGGTAGAGTATCCGGGGGTGTGGACACTGAAGCTTTCTTT
TRBJ2-2	TRBV6-1	.	.	CASSDRGLNTGELFF	TGTGCCAGCAGTGATAGAGGCTTGAACACCGGGGAGCTGTTTTTT
TRBJ1-4	TRBV10-2	.	.	CASSDGRANEKLFF	TGCGCCAGCAGTGACGGGAGGGCTAATGAAAAACTGTTTTTT
TRBJ2-4	TRBV10-2	.	TRBD2	CASSVSSGAPVNIQYF	TGCGCCAGCAGTGTTAGTAGCGGGGCGCCAGTAAACATTCAGTACTTC
TRBJ1-2	TRBV5-6	.	TRBD1	CASSYEGAGDYGYTF	TGTGCCAGCAGCTACGAGGGGGCAGGCGACTATGGCTACACCTTC
TRBJ2-1	TRBV27	once	.	CASSRRQEDLQGHEQFF	TGTGCCAGCAGTCGCCGACAGGAAGACTTACAAGGCCATGAGCAGTTCTTC
TRBJ2-3	TRBV7-2	.	TRBD2	CASSPGLAGGGDTQYF	TGTGCCAGCAGCCCGGGACTAGCGGGAGGGGGGGATACGCAGTATTTT
TRBJ2-2	TRBV5-5	few	.	CASMVRGAFPGELFF	TGTGCCAGTATGGTTAGGGGCGCATTCCCCGGGGAGCTGTTTTTT
TRBJ2-3	TRBV2	.	TRBD2	CASGVSGGLGDTQYF	TGTGCCAGCGGGGTTAGCGGGGGTTTAGGAGATACGCAGTATTTT
TRBJ2-1	TRBV29-1	.	TRBD2	CSAGTSGLNEQFF	TGCAGCGCCGGGACTAGCGGGTTGAATGAGCAGTTCTTC
TRBJ2-3	TRBV18	.	.	CAGSLSGPRTDTQYF	TGTGCCGGCTCACTGTCAGGGCCTCGCACAGATACGCAGTATTTT
TRBJ1-3	TRBV5-8	.	.	CASSLDSQSGNTIYF	TGTGCCAGCAGCCTCGACAGTCAATCTGGAAACACCATATATTTT
TRBJ2-7	TRBV27	.	TRBD2	CASSSQGGAQYF	TGTGCCAGCAGTTCCCAGGGAGGGGCTCAGTACTTC
TRBJ2-3	TRBV6-1	.	TRBD2	CASSEMVAGGLRGDTQYF	TGTGCCAGCAGTGAAATGGTAGCGGGGGGACTAAGGGGAGATACGCAGTATTTT
TRBJ1-2	TRBV10-2	once	TRBD1	CASSRQGDGYTF	TGCGCCAGCAGTCGACAGGGGGATGGCTACACCTTC
TRBJ1-1	TRBV5-4	once	.	CASSLALGGNTEAFF	TGTGCCAGCAGCTTGGCACTGGGAGGGAACACTGAAGCTTTCTTT
TRBJ1-2	TRBV6-4	.	.	CASSEQGQASSGYTF	TGTGCCAGCAGTGAACAAGGCCAGGCATCCTCTGGCTACACCTTC
TRBJ1-5	TRBV30	.	.	CAWSLTGNQPQHF	TGTGCCTGGAGCCTTACAGGGAATCAGCCCCAGCATTTT
TRBJ2-2	TRBV27	.	.	CASSFPASQGHTGELFF	TGTGCCAGCAGTTTTCCCGCTTCGCAGGGCCACACCGGGGAGCTGTTTTTT
TRBJ1-5	TRBV6-1	.	.	CASSEGGNSNQPQHF	TGTGCCAGCAGTGAGGGGGGGAATAGCAATCAGCCCCAGCATTTT
TRBJ1-1	TRBV2	.	.	CASRQYEAFF	TGTGCCAGCAGACAGTATGAAGCTTTCTTT
TRBJ1-2	TRBV7-8	.	TRBD1	CASSWDRQNYGYTF	TGTGCCAGCAGCTGGGACAGACAGAACTATGGCTACACCTTC
TRBJ1-5	TRBV2	.	TRBD1	CASRDRVSNQPQHF	TGTGCCAGCAGGGACAGGGTATCCAATCAGCCCCAGCATTTT
TRBJ1-2	TRBV6-4	.	TRBD1	CASRPDRASDGYTF	TGTGCCAGCAGACCGGACAGGGCTAGCGATGGCTACACCTTC
TRBJ2-5	TRBV10-3	once	TRBD2	CAIRVSGADGETQYF	TGTGCCATCAGGGTTAGCGGGGCGGACGGGGAGACCCAGTACTTC
TRBJ1-5	TRBV7-6	once	TRBD1	CASSLAPAGGGQPQHF	TGTGCCAGCAGCTTAGCGCCCGCAGGGGGTGGTCAGCCCCAGCATTTT
TRBJ1-5	TRBV7-2	.	.	CASSESAGAYSNQPQHF	TGTGCCAGCAGCGAAAGTGCGGGGGCGTATAGCAATCAGCCCCAGCATTTT
TRBJ1-4	TRBV19	.	.	CASSLSRHHNEKLFF	TGTGCCAGTAGTCTATCACGACACCATAATGAAAAACTGTTTTTT
TRBJ2-2	TRBV18	.	TRBD2	CASSPLAGATTGTGELFF	TGTGCCAGCTCACCTCTAGCGGGAGCAACTACGGGGACCGGGGAGCTGTTTTTT
TRBJ1-2	TRBV14	.	.	CASSQDGGAYGYTF	TGTGCCAGCAGCCAAGACGGCGGAGCCTATGGCTACACCTTC
TRBJ2-7	TRBV27	.	.	CASSSFRTRGHEQYF	TGTGCCAGCAGTTCCTTTAGGACAAGGGGTCACGAGCAGTACTTC
TRBJ2-7	TRBV15	.	.	CATSILLGTYEQYF	TGTGCCACCAGCATCCTACTAGGTACCTACGAGCAGTACTTC
TRBJ1-1	TRBV30	few	.	CAWSVQDLGGEAFF	TGTGCCTGGAGTGTTCAGGACTTAGGGGGTGAAGCTTTCTTT
TRBJ2-7	TRBV21-1	.	.	CASSKLRQGKPYEQYF	TGTGCCAGCAGCAAACTTCGACAGGGTAAACCCTACGAGCAGTACTTC
TRBJ2-1	TRBV6-5	.	.	CASSYGLTLYNEQFF	TGTGCCAGCAGTTACGGACTAACCCTTTACAATGAGCAGTTCTTC
TRBJ2-1	TRBV11-2	.	TRBD2	CASSFSPAGGSNEQFF	TGTGCCAGCAGCTTCTCCCCTGCGGGGGGTAGCAATGAGCAGTTCTTC
TRBJ2-2	TRBV4-2	.	TRBD2	CASSQLGTSGKELFF	TGTGCCAGCAGCCAATTGGGGACTAGCGGAAAAGAGCTGTTTTTT
TRBJ2-7	TRBV27	once	.	CASSYQGPYEQYF	TGTGCCAGCAGTTACCAGGGCCCGTACGAGCAGTACTTC
TRBJ2-7	TRBV18	.	TRBD2	CASSPPGAGVHEQYF	TGTGCCAGCTCACCCCCAGGAGCGGGAGTTCACGAGCAGTACTTC
TRBJ2-3	TRBV18	.	TRBD2	CASSLGTSGFGDTQYF	TGTGCCAGCTCACTCGGGACTAGCGGCTTTGGAGATACGCAGTATTTT
TRBJ2-5	TRBV2	.	.	CASSEKTGQETQYF	TGTGCCAGCAGTGAAAAAACAGGCCAAGAGACCCAGTACTTC
TRBJ1-5	TRBV18	.	TRBD1	CASSPPGQGANSNQPQHF	TGTGCCAGCTCACCACCGGGACAGGGGGCGAATAGCAATCAGCCCCAGCATTTT
TRBJ1-5	TRBV7-9	.	.	CASSLGEGGTNNQPQHF	TGTGCCAGCAGCTTAGGGGAAGGAGGGACTAACAATCAGCCCCAGCATTTT
TRBJ1-1	TRBV6-6	few	.	CASSYLTDLDTEAFF	TGTGCCAGCAGTTACTTGACCGACTTGGACACTGAAGCTTTCTTT
TRBJ2-7	TRBV7-9	.	TRBD1	CASSRTGGSYEQYF	TGTGCCAGCAGCAGGACAGGGGGCTCCTACGAGCAGTACTTC
TRBJ1-2	TRBV19	.	.	CASTPGVRSYGYTF	TGTGCCAGTACCCCTGGAGTAAGGAGCTATGGCTACACCTTC
TRBJ2-5	TRBV28	.	TRBD2	CASTGTTETQYF	TGTGCCAGCACGGGGACTACAGAGACCCAGTACTTC
TRBJ2-1	TRBV28	few	.	CASSLTSLVRNEQFF	TGTGCCAGCAGTCTTACTAGTCTTGTTCGCAATGAGCAGTTCTTC